At least ten counts were recorded for the clone carrying this T cell receptor beta chain. This entry belongs to a study of response to subunit inactivated influenza vaccine. TCRdb recomputed calls from the RT-PCR reads with MiXCR, one row per CDR3 protein. The sample includes 450,000 to 700,000 distinct CDR3 sequences, around 15% of them seen just once. Between the trimmed V and J ends, which lost 3 bases and 1 base, there was a span of 6 bases. The CDR3 is 13 amino acids. From germline, CDR1 is MNHNS and CDR2 SASEGT. This material consisted of PBMCs from blood, taken 11 to 12 days after vaccination. The gene calls are TRBV6-1 and TRBJ1-1; D unclear. The TCR sequence derives from a man aged 45-65 years who received an inactivated influenza vaccine. CDR3: CASSDLKNTEAFF. The CDR3 region has the DNA TGTGCCAGCAGTGACCTAAAGAACACTGAAGCTTTCTTT.